Presented here are 26 T cell receptor beta chains from one specimen sequenced in a study of blood T cell repertoires in COVID-19. Produced via immunoSEQ multiplex PCR; TCRdb's table is partial and in-frame only. The sample has tens of thousands of clones, approximately 82% seen once. Sequenced input: peripheral blood. The receptors stem from a human donor in a cohort sampled during active COVID-19.

The chain carries TRBV5-1 and TRBJ2-1, with 10 bases identical to TRBD2. V shed 4 bases and J 5 bases; nucleotides not matched to a gene: 6. Germline assignment: CDR1 SGHRS and CDR2 YFSETQ. The CDR3 has 15 amino acids. The CDR3 sequence: CASSLGTSVDNEQFF. CDR3 nucleotide sequence: TGCGCCAGCAGCCTTGGGACTAGCGTAGACAATGAGCAGTTCTTC.

V gene TRBV30 combines with J gene TRBJ1-2; 7 bases fit TRBD1. Looked up from germline, CDR1 is GTSNPN and CDR2 is SVGIG (reference sequence). V trimming: 4 bases; J trimming: 4 bases; junction bases outside the gene matches: 9. The CDR3 runs to 14 residues. CDR3 region: CAWKLRGPGYGYTF. CDR3 nucleotide sequence: TGTGCCTGGAAATTGAGGGGGCCTGGCTATGGCTACACCTTC.

Note on this clone: The junction departs from germline at one end; a sequencing error may be responsible. The chain links TRBV19 to TRBJ2-6; D gene unclear. The length of the CDR3 is 14 residues. Germline CDR1 reads LNHDA; CDR2 reads SQIVND (reference sequence). In nucleotides, the CDR3 is TGTGCCAGTAGTATTCACTCTAGGGCCAACGTCCTGACTTTC. Residues: CASSIHSRANVLTF.

The gene calls are TRBV29-1 and TRBJ2-7; tentative D call: TRBD2 (6 bases). The CDR3 is 13 amino acids. Trimming took off 6 bases at V and 4 bases at J, with 16 bases between the two ends. Per the germline V gene, CDR1 is SQVTM and CDR2 is ANQGSEA. The CDR3 is CSVYGGGGYEQYF. DNA of the CDR3: TGCAGCGTGTACGGGGGTGGTGGGTACGAGCAGTACTTC.

This chain uses TRBV19 with TRBJ2-3, with TRBD2 as a possible D gene (6 bases). The length of the CDR3 is 16 residues. Trimming took off 10 bases at V and 3 bases at J, with 23 bases between the two ends. The germline gives CDR1 LNHDA, CDR2 SQIVND (reference sequence). CDR3 residues: CATLVVGLIRTDTQYF. The CDR3 DNA follows: TGTGCCACTCTAGTAGTCGGACTAATTCGGACAGATACGCAGTATTTT.

This clone was observed at least ten times. This rearrangement joins TRBV2 to TRBJ1-2, with TRBD1 matching 7 bases. The CDR3 totals 15 residues. Germline lookup yields CDR1 SNHLY and CDR2 FYNNEI. The ends lost 4 bases at V and 4 bases at J; junction bases unmatched: 9. The CDR3 is CASSGRQGQGYGYTF. The CDR3 DNA reads as TGTGCCAGCAGTGGTCGACAGGGTCAAGGCTATGGCTACACCTTC.

This clone was picked up one time. The chain has TRBV6-6 and TRBJ2-7, with TRBD1 matching 12 bases. From germline, CDR1 is MNHNY and CDR2 SVGAGI (reference sequence). This CDR3 comprises 14 residues. The ends lost 2 bases at V and 7 bases at J; junction bases unmatched: 3. The DNA of the CDR3 is TGTGCCAGCAGTTACCGGGGACAGGGGGCTGAGCAGTACTTC. The encoded protein is CASSYRGQGAEQYF.

The rearrangement joins TRBV5-1 to TRBJ2-3; 10 nucleotides match TRBD1. The CDR3 spans 15 residues. V trimming: 4 bases; J trimming: 2 bases; junction bases outside the gene matches: 4. Germline CDR1 and CDR2: SGHRS and YFSETQ. The CDR3 sequence is CASSRGTGATDTQYF. The CDR3 coding sequence is TGCGCCAGCAGCCGGGGGACAGGGGCCACAGATACGCAGTATTTT.

This chain links TRBV10-3 with TRBJ2-1; 13 nucleotides align to TRBD2. CDR3 length equals 17 residues. Germline values: CDR1 ENHRY, CDR2 SYGVKD. V lost 0 bases and J lost 9; bases outside the gene matches: 8. The CDR3 nucleotides are TGTGCCATCAGTGAGTCGGTCGGACTAGCGGGGGTGGCTGAGCAGTTCTTC. Protein sequence: CAISESVGLAGVAEQFF.

The V and J genes are TRBV6-4 and TRBJ2-7; 9 positions agree with TRBD1. CDR1 MRHNA and CDR2 SNTAGT come from the germline V gene. CDR3 length: 15 amino acids. The V gene end was trimmed by 6 bases and the J gene end by 4 bases; junction bases not matched to a gene: 10. The CDR3, as DNA: TGTGCCAGCAGATTACAGGGGGCAGGAGTTTACGAGCAGTACTTC. This gives the protein CASRLQGAGVYEQYF.

The rearrangement uses TRBV27 and TRBJ2-3, with D perhaps TRBD1 (6 bases). The V end was cut by 4 bases, the J end by 11 bases, with 10 bases between. CDR3 length: 11 residues. Germline CDR1 is MNHEY and CDR2 is SMNVEV (reference sequence). CDR3 nucleotides: TGTGCCAGCAGTTCGCCGGGACAGCAGTATTTT. It encodes CASSSPGQQYF.

This chain joins TRBV13 and TRBJ2-3; the D is unclear. Germline assignment: CDR1 PRHDT and CDR2 FYEKMQ (reference sequence). This CDR3 has 17 residues. Between the trimmed V and J ends, which lost 0 bases and 0 bases, there was a span of 13 bases. CDR3 residues: CASSLGVLTVSTDTQYF. The CDR3 region has the DNA TGTGCCAGCAGCTTAGGAGTGCTTACGGTTAGCACAGATACGCAGTATTTT.

The chain recombines TRBV9 with TRBJ2-3, with 7 bases identical to TRBD2. The V gene's germline CDR1 is SGDLS and CDR2 YYNGEE. After removal of 6 bases from V and 2 bases from J, the junction contained 6 bases not matched to a gene. CDR3 length equals 14 residues. The CDR3, as DNA: TGTGCCAGCAACCGAGCGGGGATCACAGATACGCAGTATTTT. It is translated as CASNRAGITDTQYF.

V gene TRBV6-2 or TRBV6-3 combines with J gene TRBJ2-4; D is uncertain. This CDR3 has 13 amino acids. V was pared by 6 bases and J by 0 bases, with 6 bases between. The V gene's germline CDR1 is MNHEY and CDR2 SVGEGT. The CDR3 region is CASSGLAKNIQYF. Written as DNA, the CDR3 is TGTGCCAGCAGCGGCCTAGCCAAAAACATTCAGTACTTC.

The chain couples TRBV11-2 to TRBJ2-1; the match to TRBD2 covers 12 bases. The CDR3 covers 16 residues. The trim removed 5 bases at V and 4 bases at J, leaving 6 bases unmatched. The V gene's germline CDR1 is SGHAT and CDR2 FQNNGV. CDR3 in amino acids: CASSTNLAGGYNEQFF. CDR3 coding DNA: TGTGCCAGCAGCACGAACCTAGCGGGGGGGTACAATGAGCAGTTCTTC.

The V call is TRBV7-8, the J call TRBJ1-2, with TRBD1 matching 8 bases. With 1 base clipped from V and 7 bases from J, the junction kept 2 bases outside the gene matches. This CDR3 comprises 13 residues. The V gene's germline CDR1 is SGHVS and CDR2 FQNEAQ. The CDR3 spells CASSLGTGLGYTF. The DNA for the CDR3 is TGTGCCAGCAGCTTAGGGACAGGGCTTGGCTACACCTTC. Full variable domain (missing parts from reference TRBV7-8 and TRBJ1-2): GAGVSQSPRYKVAKRGQDVALRCDPISGHVSLFWYQQALGQGPEFLTYFQNEAQLDKSGLPSDRFFAERPEGSVSTLKIQRTQQEDSAVYLCASSLGTGLGYTFGSGTRLTVV.

V usage is TRBV12-5 and J usage is TRBJ2-7; 9 nucleotides agree with TRBD1. V lost 2 bases, J lost 2 bases, and 4 bases stayed unmatched. CDR3 size: 15 residues. From germline, CDR1 is LGHNT and CDR2 FRNRAP. CDR3 amino acids: CASGLRDRVAYEQYF. The CDR3 DNA reads TGTGCTAGTGGTTTGAGGGACAGGGTGGCCTACGAGCAGTACTTC.

In DNA, the CDR3 is TGTGCCTGGGGATCCGGGATTAACACCATATATTTT. It codes for CAWGSGINTIYF. The V gene is TRBV30, the J gene TRBJ1-3; unclear D gene. The V end lost 5 bases, the J end lost 7 bases, and 12 bases lay between the germline ends. Germline CDR1 reads GTSNPN; CDR2 reads SVGIG (reference sequence). The CDR3 contains 12 residues.

On this clone: In the same sample, other DNA sequences code for this CDR3. The chain couples TRBV10-2 to TRBJ2-3; D gene ambiguous. Trimming shortened V by 0 bases and J by 2 bases, and 9 bases separated the two germline ends. There are 15 residues in the CDR3. Germline CDR1 reads WSHSY; CDR2 reads SAAADI. CDR3 sequence: CASSESPTSTDTQYF. In DNA, the CDR3 is TGCGCCAGCAGTGAGTCGCCGACTTCCACAGATACGCAGTATTTT.

The chain joins TRBV4-2 to TRBJ1-2; 7 nucleotides line up with TRBD1. The germline V gene has CDR1 LGHNA and CDR2 YNFKEQ. V lost 1 base, J lost 4 bases, and 3 bases stayed unmatched. This CDR3 is built from 14 residues. The CDR3 DNA reads as TGTGCCAGCAGCCAAGTGACAGGGACCTATGGCTACACCTTC. Its translation is CASSQVTGTYGYTF.

The chain combines TRBV2 with TRBJ2-5; 9 bases agree with TRBD2. V shed 9 bases, J shed 4 bases, and the junction held 9 bases outside the gene matches. The CDR3 loop spans 14 amino acids. Germline assignment: CDR1 SNHLY and CDR2 FYNNEI. CDR3 in DNA: TGTGCCAGTCCCACGCGGGGGGGGCGAGAGACCCAGTACTTC. Amino acids: CASPTRGGRETQYF.

The V call is TRBV3-1 (or the pseudogene TRBV3-2), the J call TRBJ2-2; D might be TRBD2 (5 bases). V lost 5 bases, J lost 1 base, and 8 bases lay in between. The V gene's germline CDR1 is LGHDT and CDR2 YNNKEL (reference sequence). This CDR3 is 14 amino acids long. CDR3 region: CASSDAGNTGELFF. DNA of the CDR3: TGTGCCAGCAGCGACGCGGGGAACACCGGGGAGCTGTTTTTT.

The chain has TRBV6-6 and TRBJ2-2; 8 bases are shared with TRBD2. Germline-derived CDR1 and CDR2 are MNHNY and SVGAGI (reference sequence). The CDR3 runs 15 residues. V trimming: 5 bases; J trimming: 5 bases; junction bases outside the gene matches: 7. CDR3 region: CASSRSGGRTGELFF. The DNA of the CDR3 is TGTGCCAGCAGTCGGAGCGGGGGCCGGACCGGGGAGCTGTTTTTT.

This chain connects TRBV7-3 to TRBJ1-2, with 11 positions matching TRBD1. Losses at the gene ends were 4 bases for V and 8 bases for J; bases not matched to a gene: 3. CDR1 is SGHTA and CDR2 is FQGTGA in the germline V gene. The CDR3 length is 13 residues. Here the CDR3 DNA reads TGTGCCAGCAGCTGGACAGGGGGCCGGGGCTACACCTTC. Amino acids: CASSWTGGRGYTF.

This rearrangement joins TRBV5-1 to TRBJ2-2, with TRBD1 identical over 10 bases. Per germline, CDR1 SGHRS and CDR2 YFSETQ. The CDR3 consists of 16 residues. V dropped 9 bases and J dropped 5; count of bases not matched to a gene: 13. The CDR3 reads CATGPGQGIKTGELFF. CDR3 nucleotide sequence: TGCGCCACCGGACCGGGACAGGGGATCAAAACCGGGGAGCTGTTTTTT.

The J gene is TRBJ2-3, the V gene TRBV2; TRBD2 matches at 11 bases. The CDR3 runs to 16 residues. V shed 7 bases and J 6 bases; nucleotides not matched to a gene: 12. Germline V CDR1 and CDR2: SNHLY, FYNNEI. For the CDR3, the DNA is TGTGCCAGCAAACCCCCTGTACTAGCGGGGGCGGATACGCAGTATTTT. Translating gives CASKPPVLAGADTQYF. Combining the CDR3 with reference TRBV2 and TRBJ2-3 gives the whole variable domain EPEVTQTPSHQVTQMGQEVILRCVPISNHLYFYWYRQILGQKVEFLVSFYNNEISEKSEIFDDQFSVERPDGSNFTLKIRSTKLEDSAMYFCASKPPVLAGADTQYFGPGTRLTVL.